This T cell receptor beta chain was retrieved from a study of control samples from healthy donors and cancer patients (dated by TCRdb to 2020 to 2021). Between the V and J ends, shortened by 6 bases and 0 bases respectively, the junction contains 11 bases. Looking up the germline V gene yields CDR1 KGHSH and CDR2 LQKENI. The CDR3 spans 14 residues, from the cysteine through the phenylalanine. The read is trimmed to its CDR3 DNA, 42 bases read in frame from base 1. The library was obtained by the immunoSEQ multiplex PCR assay. As stored in TCRdb, this immuneACCESS dataset retains in-frame rearrangements with V and J assigned. A fraction of the clones does not appear; measured against another copy, unresolved V genes explain less than half of the discrepancy, and the remainder lacks a known reason. Present in this sample are about 160,000 clones, around 90% of which were seen just once. Around 12% of the sample comes from the top ten.

A note on this clone: Its antigen is unknown. Nothing much larger sits one base from this clone, and base qualities are not available.

The source is a man between 25 and 39 years old in good health. What was sequenced was blood. This receptor chain uses TRBV18 and TRBJ1-1; the best D guess is TRBD1, with 6 bases matching. The CDR3 sequence is CASSVGTLNTEAFF. At the DNA level, the sequence is TGTGCCAGCTCCGTCGGGACATTGAACACTGAAGCTTTCTTT.